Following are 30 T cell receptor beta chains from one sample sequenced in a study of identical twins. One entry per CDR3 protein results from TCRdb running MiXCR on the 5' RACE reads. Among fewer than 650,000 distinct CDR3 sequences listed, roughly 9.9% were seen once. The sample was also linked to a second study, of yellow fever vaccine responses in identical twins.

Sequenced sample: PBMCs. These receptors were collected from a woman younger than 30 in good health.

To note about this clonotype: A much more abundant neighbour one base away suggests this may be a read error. CDR3 sequence (DNA): TGCGCCAGCAGCCAAGAATCGAGACAGCATACTGAAGAACTGTTTTTT. This encodes CASSQESRQHTEELFF. This sequence joins TRBV4-3 and TRBJ1-4; TRBD1 might be the D (5 bases). The length of the CDR3 is 16 residues. The germline V gene has CDR1 LGHNA and CDR2 YSLEER.

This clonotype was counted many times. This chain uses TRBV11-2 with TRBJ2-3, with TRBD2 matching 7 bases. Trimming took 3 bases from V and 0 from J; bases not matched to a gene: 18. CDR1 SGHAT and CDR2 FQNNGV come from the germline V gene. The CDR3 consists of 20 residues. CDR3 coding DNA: TGTGCCAGCAGCTTTAGTGAGGGACTGGTCGCGGGAGTCAGCACAGATACGCAGTATTTT. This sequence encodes CASSFSEGLVAGVSTDTQYF. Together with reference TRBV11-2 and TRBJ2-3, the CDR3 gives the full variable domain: EAGVAQSPRYKIIEKRQSVAFWCNPISGHATLYWYQQILGQGPKLLIQFQNNGVVDDSQLPKDRFSAERLKGVDSTLKIQPAKLEDSAVYLCASSFSEGLVAGVSTDTQYFGPGTRLTVL.

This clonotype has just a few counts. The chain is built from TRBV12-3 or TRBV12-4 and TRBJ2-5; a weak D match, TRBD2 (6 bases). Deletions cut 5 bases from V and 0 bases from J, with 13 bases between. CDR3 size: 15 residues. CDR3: CASSPGLLYQETQYF. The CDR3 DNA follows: TGTGCCAGCAGTCCAGGACTATTGTACCAAGAGACCCAGTACTTC.

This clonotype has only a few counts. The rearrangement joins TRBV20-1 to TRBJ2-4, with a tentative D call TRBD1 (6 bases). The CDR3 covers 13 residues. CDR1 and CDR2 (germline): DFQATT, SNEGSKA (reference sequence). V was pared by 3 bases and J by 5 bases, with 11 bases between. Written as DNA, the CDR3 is TGCAGTGCTAGGGGGACACGGGAAAACATTCAGTACTTC. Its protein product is CSARGTRENIQYF.

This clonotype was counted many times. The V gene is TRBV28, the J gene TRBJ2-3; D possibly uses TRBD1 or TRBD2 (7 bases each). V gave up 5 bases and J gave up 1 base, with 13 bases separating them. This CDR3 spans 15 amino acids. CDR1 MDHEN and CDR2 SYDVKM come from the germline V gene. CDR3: CASSPGGEGTDTQYF. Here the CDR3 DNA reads TGTGCCAGCAGTCCAGGGGGGGAGGGCACAGATACGCAGTATTTT.

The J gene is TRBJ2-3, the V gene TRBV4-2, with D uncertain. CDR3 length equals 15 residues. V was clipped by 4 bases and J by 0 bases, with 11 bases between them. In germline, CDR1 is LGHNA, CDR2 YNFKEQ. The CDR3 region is CASSPTEISTDTQYF. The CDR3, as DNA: TGTGCCAGCAGCCCGACCGAGATTAGCACAGATACGCAGTATTTT.

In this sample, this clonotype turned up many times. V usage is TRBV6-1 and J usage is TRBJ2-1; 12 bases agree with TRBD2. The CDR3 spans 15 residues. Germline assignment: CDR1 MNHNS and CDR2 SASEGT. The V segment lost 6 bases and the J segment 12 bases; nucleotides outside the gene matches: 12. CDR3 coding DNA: TGTGCCAGCAGCCCGGGACTAGCGGGTGATCCTGTGCAGTTCTTC. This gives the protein CASSPGLAGDPVQFF.

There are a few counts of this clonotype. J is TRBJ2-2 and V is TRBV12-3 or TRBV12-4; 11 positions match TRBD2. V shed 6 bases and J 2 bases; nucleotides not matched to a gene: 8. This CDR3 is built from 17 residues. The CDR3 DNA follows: TGTGCCAGCAGCTCGAGTAGCGGGGGGGTAAACACCGGGGAGCTGTTTTTT. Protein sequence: CASSSSSGGVNTGELFF.

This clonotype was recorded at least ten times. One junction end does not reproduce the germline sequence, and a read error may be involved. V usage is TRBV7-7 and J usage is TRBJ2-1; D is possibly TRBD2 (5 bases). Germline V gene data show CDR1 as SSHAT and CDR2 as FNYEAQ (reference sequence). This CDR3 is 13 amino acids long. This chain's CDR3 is CASSLGLTTGQFF. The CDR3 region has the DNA TGTGCTAGCAGCTTAGGACTGACCACGGGGCAGTTCTTC.

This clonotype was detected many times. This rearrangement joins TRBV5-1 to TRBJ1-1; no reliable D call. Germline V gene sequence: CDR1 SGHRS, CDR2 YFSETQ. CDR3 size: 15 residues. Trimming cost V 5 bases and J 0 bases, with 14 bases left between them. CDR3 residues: CASRKEPGMNTEAFF. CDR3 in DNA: TGCGCCAGCAGAAAGGAGCCGGGTATGAACACTGAAGCTTTCTTT.

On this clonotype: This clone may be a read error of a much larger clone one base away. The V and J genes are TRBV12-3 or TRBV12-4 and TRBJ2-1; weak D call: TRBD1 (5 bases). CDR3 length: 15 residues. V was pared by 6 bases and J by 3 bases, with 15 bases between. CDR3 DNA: TGTGCCAGCAGCCTGGGGCAGGTAATCTACAATGAGCAGTTCTTC. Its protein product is CASSLGQVIYNEQFF.

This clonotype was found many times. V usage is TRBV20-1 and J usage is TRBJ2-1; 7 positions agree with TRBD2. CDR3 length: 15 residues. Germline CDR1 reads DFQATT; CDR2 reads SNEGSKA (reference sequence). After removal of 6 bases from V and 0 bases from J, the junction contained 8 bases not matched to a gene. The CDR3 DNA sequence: TGCAGTGCCGGGCTAGCGGTAGGCTCCTACAATGAGCAGTTCTTC. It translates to CSAGLAVGSYNEQFF.

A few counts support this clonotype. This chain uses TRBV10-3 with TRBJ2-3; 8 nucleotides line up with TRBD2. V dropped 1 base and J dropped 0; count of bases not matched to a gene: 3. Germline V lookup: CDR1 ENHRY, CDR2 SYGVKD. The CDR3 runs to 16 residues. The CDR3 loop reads CAISELSGGSTDTQYF. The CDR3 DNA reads TGTGCCATCAGTGAGTTGTCGGGAGGGAGCACAGATACGCAGTATTTT.

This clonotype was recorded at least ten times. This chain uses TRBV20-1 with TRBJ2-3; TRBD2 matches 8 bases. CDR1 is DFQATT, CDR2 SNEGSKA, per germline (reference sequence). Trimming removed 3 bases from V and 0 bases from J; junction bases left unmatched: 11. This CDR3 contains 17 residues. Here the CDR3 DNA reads TGCAGTGCTAGGACCGATTTTAGCGGGGTTAGCACAGATACGCAGTATTTT. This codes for CSARTDFSGVSTDTQYF.

The CDR3 reads CASSQLVPYDGQYF. The CDR3 DNA reads TGTGCCAGCAGCCAACTGGTCCCTTACGATGGGCAGTACTTC. The chain recombines TRBV3-1 with TRBJ2-7; D uncertain. The CDR3 loop spans 14 amino acids. The germline CDR1 and CDR2 sequences are LGHDT and YNNKEL (reference sequence). Trimming cost V 2 bases and J 9 bases, with 17 bases left between them.

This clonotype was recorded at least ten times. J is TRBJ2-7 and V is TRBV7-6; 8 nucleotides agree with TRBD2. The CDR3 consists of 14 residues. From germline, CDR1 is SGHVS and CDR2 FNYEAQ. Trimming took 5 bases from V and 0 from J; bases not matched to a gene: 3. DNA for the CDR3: TGTGCCAGCAGCCCTACTAGCGGCTCCTACGAGCAGTACTTC. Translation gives CASSPTSGSYEQYF.

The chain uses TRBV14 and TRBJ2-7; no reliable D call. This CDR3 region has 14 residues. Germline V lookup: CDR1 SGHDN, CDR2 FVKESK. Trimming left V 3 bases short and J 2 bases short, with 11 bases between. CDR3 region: CASSHRQLPYEQYF. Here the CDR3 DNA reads TGTGCCAGCAGCCACCGGCAGCTGCCCTACGAGCAGTACTTC.

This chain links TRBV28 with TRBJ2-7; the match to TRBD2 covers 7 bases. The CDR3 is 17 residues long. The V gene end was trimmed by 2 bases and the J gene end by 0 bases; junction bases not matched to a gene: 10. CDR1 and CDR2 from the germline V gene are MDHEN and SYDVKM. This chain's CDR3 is CASSLALMRGSSYEQYF. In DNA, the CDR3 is TGTGCCAGCAGTTTAGCGTTGATGCGGGGGAGCTCCTACGAGCAGTACTTC.

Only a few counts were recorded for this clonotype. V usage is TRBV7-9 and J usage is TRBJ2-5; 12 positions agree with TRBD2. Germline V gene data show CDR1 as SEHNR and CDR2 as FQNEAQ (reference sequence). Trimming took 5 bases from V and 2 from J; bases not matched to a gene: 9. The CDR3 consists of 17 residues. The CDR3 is CASSRDDTSGGQETQYF. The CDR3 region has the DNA TGTGCCAGCAGCCGGGACGATACTAGCGGGGGGCAAGAGACCCAGTACTTC.

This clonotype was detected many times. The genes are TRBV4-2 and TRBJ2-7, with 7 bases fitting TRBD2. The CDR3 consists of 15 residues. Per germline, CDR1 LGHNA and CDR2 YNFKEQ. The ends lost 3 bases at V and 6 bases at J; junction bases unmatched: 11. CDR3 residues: CASSQLAEPTGEQYF. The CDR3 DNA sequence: TGTGCCAGCAGCCAGCTAGCGGAACCTACAGGCGAGCAGTACTTC.

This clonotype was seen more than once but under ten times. CDR3 amino acids: CASSPEVVGNIQYF. The DNA of the CDR3 is TGTGCCAGCAGTCCAGAGGTAGTGGGAAACATTCAGTACTTC. This chain links TRBV7-2 with TRBJ2-4; D call uncertain. There are 14 residues in the CDR3. Germline V CDR1 and CDR2: SGHTA, FQGNSA. The V end lost 6 bases, the J end lost 6 bases, and 15 bases lay between the germline ends.

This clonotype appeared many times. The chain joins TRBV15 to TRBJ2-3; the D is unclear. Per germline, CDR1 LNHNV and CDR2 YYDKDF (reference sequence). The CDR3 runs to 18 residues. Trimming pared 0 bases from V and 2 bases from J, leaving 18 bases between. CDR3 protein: CATSRDPRPTRTTDTQYF. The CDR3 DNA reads TGTGCCACCAGCAGAGATCCTCGGCCGACTCGAACCACAGATACGCAGTATTTT.

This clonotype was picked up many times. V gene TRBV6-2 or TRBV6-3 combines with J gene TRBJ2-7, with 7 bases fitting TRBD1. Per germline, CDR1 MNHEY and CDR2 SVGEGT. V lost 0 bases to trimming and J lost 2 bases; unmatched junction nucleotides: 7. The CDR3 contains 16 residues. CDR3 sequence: CASSYSMRGQAYEQYF. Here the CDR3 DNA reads TGTGCCAGCAGTTACTCGATGAGAGGACAGGCCTACGAGCAGTACTTC.

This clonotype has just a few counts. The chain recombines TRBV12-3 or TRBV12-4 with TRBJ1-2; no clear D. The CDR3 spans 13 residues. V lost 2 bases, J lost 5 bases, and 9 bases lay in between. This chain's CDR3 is CASSLIGLYGYTF. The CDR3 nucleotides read TGTGCCAGCAGTTTAATAGGACTGTATGGCTACACCTTC.

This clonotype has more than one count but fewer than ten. In nucleotides, the CDR3 is TGTGCCAGCAGCCGATGGACAGATACGCAGTATTTT. The encoded protein is CASSRWTDTQYF. The J gene is TRBJ2-3, the V gene TRBV5-8; D call uncertain. Trimming took 4 bases from V and 3 from J, leaving 6 bases between them. Germline V lookup: CDR1 SGHTS, CDR2 YDEGEE. The length of the CDR3 is 12 residues.

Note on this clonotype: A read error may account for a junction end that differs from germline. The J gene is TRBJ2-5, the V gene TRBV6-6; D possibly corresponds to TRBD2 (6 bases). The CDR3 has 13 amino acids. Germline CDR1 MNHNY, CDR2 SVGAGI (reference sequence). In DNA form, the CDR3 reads TGTGCCAGCAGTCAGGACTACCAAGAGGCCCAGTACTTC. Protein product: CASSQDYQEAQYF.

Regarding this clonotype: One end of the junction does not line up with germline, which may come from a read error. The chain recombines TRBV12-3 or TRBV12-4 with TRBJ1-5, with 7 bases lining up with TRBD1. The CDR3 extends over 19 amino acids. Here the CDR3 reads CACSLGGRSSGYSNQPQHF. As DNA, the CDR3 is TGTGCCTGCAGTCTAGGGGGCAGGTCCTCGGGCTATAGCAATCAGCCCCAGCATTTT.

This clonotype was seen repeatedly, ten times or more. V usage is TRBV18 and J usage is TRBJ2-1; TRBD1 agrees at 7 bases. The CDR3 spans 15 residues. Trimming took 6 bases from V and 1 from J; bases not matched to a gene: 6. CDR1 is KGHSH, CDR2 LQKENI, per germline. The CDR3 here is CASSPGGRSYNEQFF. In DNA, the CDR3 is TGTGCCAGCTCTCCAGGGGGTCGGTCCTACAATGAGCAGTTCTTC.

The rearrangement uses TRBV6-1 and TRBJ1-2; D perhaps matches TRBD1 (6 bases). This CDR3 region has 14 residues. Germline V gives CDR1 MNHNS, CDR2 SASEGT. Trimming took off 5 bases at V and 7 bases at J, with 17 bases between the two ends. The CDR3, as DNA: TGTGCCAGCAGTCAAACCTCAGGGGTGGGTGGCTACACCTTC. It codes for CASSQTSGVGGYTF.

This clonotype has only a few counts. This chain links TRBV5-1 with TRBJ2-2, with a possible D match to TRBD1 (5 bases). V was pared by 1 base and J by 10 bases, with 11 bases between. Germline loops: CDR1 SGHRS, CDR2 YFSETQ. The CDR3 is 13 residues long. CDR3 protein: CASSLTTVTELFF. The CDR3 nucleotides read TGCGCCAGCAGCTTGACGACAGTTACGGAGCTGTTTTTT.